Listed below are T cell receptor beta chains from one sample, sequenced in a study of blood T cell repertoires in COVID-19. Sequencing used immunoSEQ multiplex PCR; TCRdb keeps in-frame clones, though not all of them. The sample has hundreds of thousands of clones, roughly 90% seen once; the top ten hold approximately 7.3%. Sequenced input: peripheral blood. Receptors originate from a woman between 65 and 79 years old with COVID-19, enrolled during active disease. Both conserved end residues are part of each CDR3. A D gene is named only where the DNA matches it firmly.

J gene: TRBJ1-1
D gene: NA
V gene: TRBV6-2/TRBV6-3
CDR3 protein: CASSYSTGVTEAFF

J gene: TRBJ1-5
D gene: NA
V gene: TRBV18
CDR3 protein: CASSPLETAQPQHF

J gene: TRBJ1-2
D gene: NA
V gene: TRBV6-5
CDR3 protein: CASKDSFYGYTF

J gene: TRBJ2-7
D gene: NA
V gene: TRBV3-1/TRBV3-2
CDR3 protein: CASSPMYEQYF

J gene: TRBJ2-3
D gene: TRBD1
V gene: TRBV28
CDR3 protein: CASTRDRVTDTQYF

J gene: TRBJ1-5
D gene: NA
V gene: TRBV3-1/TRBV3-2
CDR3 protein: CASRSSGVDNQPQHF

J gene: TRBJ1-1
D gene: NA
V gene: TRBV27
CDR3 protein: CASSLQRNTEAFF

J gene: TRBJ2-7
D gene: NA
V gene: TRBV11-2
CDR3 protein: CASSLGGLAREQYF

J gene: TRBJ2-3
D gene: NA
V gene: TRBV30
CDR3 protein: CAWSRQFTDTQYF

J gene: TRBJ2-3
D gene: TRBD2
V gene: TRBV13
CDR3 protein: CASSSQQRGTDTQYF

J gene: TRBJ2-3
D gene: NA
V gene: TRBV7-3
CDR3 protein: CASSFTMTDTQYF